Reported below is one T cell receptor beta chain. This sample was taken from a study of blood T cell repertoires in COVID-19. Study overall: The United States, Italy and Spain supplied acute and convalescent COVID-19 samples. Nucleic acid was either cDNA or gDNA, and it came from T cells, B-cell-depleted T cells, or PBMCs.

V was trimmed by 0 bases and J by 3 bases, leaving 4 bases between them. Germline V gene sequence: CDR1 SGHTA, CDR2 FQGNSA. The CDR3 extends over 13 amino acids. In the source study's methods: The authors estimated nucleated cell counts from reference gene primer amplification. Measured with immunoSEQ multiplex PCR; TCRdb has only the in-frame clones, and not every one. Clonal size and the V and J genes are those of that table, whereas D and trimming came from the DNA. The sample gives 250,000 to 300,000 clones, about nine tenths of which show up once; 2.2% is in the top ten. The source is a woman aged 45 to 65 who had recovered from COVID-19. The chain has TRBV7-2 and TRBJ2-3; no definite D call. Sequenced sample: peripheral blood. The CDR3, as DNA: TGTGCCAGCAGCTTAGCGCGGACAGATACGCAGTATTTT. It codes for CASSLARTDTQYF.